The sequence of this T cell receptor (beta chain) was determined in a study of cytomegalovirus exposure and HLA in healthy donors. The study, taken as a whole, reports: Presence/absence analyses assumed roughly uniform sequencing depth across donors. According to the study, around 150 TCR beta chains were cytomegalovirus-associated. As a later analysis showed, a missense DCLRE1C variant was linked to trimming of TCR beta V- and J-genes. It was confirmed in vitro that a few of the CMV-associated chains were specific for CMV antigens.

Trimming took off 2 bases at V and 3 bases at J, with 10 bases between the two ends. Looked up from germline, CDR1 is SGHTA and CDR2 is FQGNSA. The CDR3 covers 14 residues. PCR primers comprised 60 Vbeta and 13 Jbeta primers. Data came from immunoSEQ multiplex PCR; TCRdb stores just in-frame clones and leaves some out. The profile shows around 120,000 clones, around 81% of them singletons. Comments on this clone: What it binds is not known.

This sequence joins TRBV7-2 and TRBJ1-1, with D perhaps TRBD1 (5 bases). The sequenced material came from PBMCs. The TCR sequence derives from a woman between 50 and 59 years old in good health and CMV-seronegative. The CDR3 DNA reads TGTGCCAGCAGCTTATCAGGGCTGGACACTGAAGCTTTCTTT. It translates to CASSLSGLDTEAFF.